This T cell receptor (beta chain) is from a study of spatial heterogeneity in lung cancer. This clonotype showed up just a few times. TCRdb independently ran MiXCR on the 5' RACE reads; one entry per CDR3 protein. The sample lists roughly 70,000 distinct CDR3 sequences, less than 9.5% occurring once. V lost 11 bases to trimming and J lost 0 bases; unmatched junction nucleotides: 4. Germline CDR1 and CDR2: MNHNY and SVGAGI (reference sequence). This CDR3 is built from 14 residues. Time point reported: blood at routine non-recurrence follow-up after resection. Whole RNA from tumor, nontumor lung or frozen PBMC was sequenced unsorted.

The sequencing here drew on PBMCs, taken at follow-up. The genes are TRBV6-6 and TRBJ2-1; 10 positions match TRBD2. This clonotype was obtained from a female donor with early-stage non-small cell lung cancer. Here the CDR3 reads CASLAGSSYNEQFF. CDR3 coding DNA: TGTGCCTCACTAGCGGGGAGCTCCTACAATGAGCAGTTCTTC.